A selection of T cell receptor beta chains follows, all from one sample in a study of cytomegalovirus exposure and HLA in healthy donors. Libraries were prepared by immunoSEQ multiplex PCR; TCRdb keeps only in-frame clonotypes and omits some of them. The sample has about 170,000 clones, approximately 71% seen once. Material for sequencing was PBMCs. Receptor source: a girl aged 5-17 years in good health and CMV-seronegative. Each CDR3 is given with its conserved first and last residue. Each record gives: D gene, clone size, J gene, V gene, CDR3 DNA, CDR3 protein. The D gene is left open where the match is weak. Clone size is shown for a subset of rows, as once, few, many or a class of expanded clone.

>.|.|TRBJ1-1|TRBV19
TGTGCCAGTAGTGAGCAGGGGAACACTGAAGCTTTCTTT
CASSEQGNTEAFF
>.|.|TRBJ1-6|TRBV27
TGTGCCAGCAGTTTCGGGGGGAGCTATAATTCACCCCTCCACTTT
CASSFGGSYNSPLHF
>.|.|TRBJ2-3|TRBV7-9
TGTGCCAGCAGCTCACGGGTAGGGACACATACGCAGTATTTT
CASSSRVGTHTQYF
>.|few|TRBJ2-5|TRBV2
TGTGCCAGCAGTGTTGGGGCCCTGGAGACCCAGTACTTC
CASSVGALETQYF
>.|.|TRBJ1-2|TRBV9
TGTGCCAGCAGCGTAGAATCTTCCGAAGCCTATGGCTACACCTTC
CASSVESSEAYGYTF
>.|.|TRBJ2-2|TRBV6-1
TGTGCCACCTTAACCGGGGAGCTGTTTTTT
CATLTGELFF
>TRBD1|.|TRBJ2-1|TRBV5-8
TGTGCCAGCAGCTTGGCGGGGAGGACAGGGAACAATGAGCAGTTCTTC
CASSLAGRTGNNEQFF
>TRBD2|.|TRBJ2-3|TRBV7-8
TGTGCCAGCAGCCCGCCAGGTAGCGGGGGAAGGAGGCAGTATTTT
CASSPPGSGGRRQYF
>.|.|TRBJ1-1|TRBV10-3
TGTGCCATCAGGATTGACTCCGGGAGATACACTGAAGCTTTCTTT
CAIRIDSGRYTEAFF
>.|few|TRBJ1-5|TRBV5-6
TGTGCCAGCAGCCTTCGGGGCGGGGGTCAGCCCCAGCATTTT
CASSLRGGGQPQHF
>.|.|TRBJ2-1|TRBV2
TGTGCCAGCAGCAGTCAGGTCAGCTCCTACAATGAGCAGTTCTTC
CASSSQVSSYNEQFF
>.|.|TRBJ1-4|TRBV6-5
TGTGCCAGCAGTTACCGGACAGATACTAATGAAAAACTGTTTTTT
CASSYRTDTNEKLFF
>TRBD2|.|TRBJ2-7|TRBV7-2
TGTGCCAGCAGCAAGCTAGCGGGGGGGCTCTTCGAGCAGTACTTC
CASSKLAGGLFEQYF
>TRBD1|.|TRBJ1-1|TRBV5-8
TGTGCCAGCAGCTACAGGGGCACTGAAGCTTTCTTT
CASSYRGTEAFF
>TRBD1|.|TRBJ1-2|TRBV4-1
TGCGCCAGCAGCCAAGGAAGGGACAGCAGTGCTGGCTACACCTTC
CASSQGRDSSAGYTF
>TRBD1|.|TRBJ2-7|TRBV7-9
TGTGCCAGCAGCGCGACAGGGGATGGGGTCTACGAGCAGTACTTC
CASSATGDGVYEQYF
>TRBD2|.|TRBJ2-5|TRBV29-1
TGCAGCGCTCAGGGACTAGCGGTACAAGAGACCCAGTACTTC
CSAQGLAVQETQYF
>TRBD1|.|TRBJ2-2|TRBV11-3
TGTGCCAGCAGCTTAAAGGACAGGGGCGAGCTGTTTTTT
CASSLKDRGELFF
>TRBD2|few|TRBJ2-1|TRBV7-6
TGTGCCAGCAGCCCGGAGGCGGCGGGGGGCCGCTTGATCTCTTACAATGAGCAGTTCTTC
CASSPEAAGGRLISYNEQFF
>.|.|TRBJ1-2|TRBV13
TGTGCCAGCAGCGTCGGTACAGGGACTAACTATGGCTACACCTTC
CASSVGTGTNYGYTF
>.|.|TRBJ1-5|TRBV10-1
TGCGCCAGCAGACCCAGGGTGCACAATCAGCCCCAGCATTTT
CASRPRVHNQPQHF
>.|few|TRBJ1-5|TRBV6-5
TGTGCCAGCAGTCAGGGAGGTCAGCCCCAGCATTTT
CASSQGGQPQHF
>.|.|TRBJ2-3|TRBV5-4
TGTGCCAGCAGCGGAGGAAACACAGATACGCAGTATTTT
CASSGGNTDTQYF
>TRBD1|.|TRBJ1-2|TRBV12-5
TGTGCTAGTGGTTTGTCAACTCAGGGGGCCGTCTATGGCTACACCTTC
CASGLSTQGAVYGYTF
>.|.|TRBJ2-7|TRBV5-6
TGTGCCAGCAGTTCAGAAGCAGGGGGGACCTACGAGCAGTACTTC
CASSSEAGGTYEQYF
>.|.|TRBJ1-2|TRBV4-1
TGCGCCAGCAGTGTACAGGGATATGGCTACACCTTC
CASSVQGYGYTF
>.|.|TRBJ2-1|TRBV2
TGTGCCAGCAGTGCCGGGGGACCCTCCAATGAGCAGTTCTTC
CASSAGGPSNEQFF
>.|.|TRBJ2-5|TRBV7-2
TGTGCCAGCAGCTTAGGGGAGACTGCGCAGACCCAGTACTTC
CASSLGETAQTQYF
>.|few|TRBJ1-4|TRBV2
TGTGCCATGCTAAGGGGGACTAATGAAAAACTGTTTTTT
CAMLRGTNEKLFF
>TRBD2|.|TRBJ2-3|TRBV6-6
TGTGCCGGCCGGGACGGGGGGGCACCAGATACGCAGTATTTT
CAGRDGGAPDTQYF
>.|few|TRBJ1-1|TRBV2
TGTGCCAGCAGTGAAGTACAGTCTTACTCTGAAGCTTTCTTT
CASSEVQSYSEAFF
>.|.|TRBJ2-7|TRBV18
TGTGCCAGCTCACCAAATCAAGGATGGGAGAACGAGCAGTACTTC
CASSPNQGWENEQYF
>TRBD1|.|TRBJ1-2|TRBV14
TGTGCCAGCAGCCAGCCCAGGGGACAGGGTAGCTACACCTTC
CASSQPRGQGSYTF
>TRBD1|once|TRBJ1-1|TRBV18
TGTGCCAGCTCGACAGGGGTCGGGTTTTCGGACACTGAAGCTTTCTTT
CASSTGVGFSDTEAFF
>.|.|TRBJ2-7|TRBV11-3
TGTGCCAGCAGCTTAGATGTGACAGGCCTTCTCGAGCAGTACTTC
CASSLDVTGLLEQYF
>.|.|TRBJ1-1|TRBV27
TGTGCCAGCAGTTTAAACCTAAACACTGAAGCTTTCTTT
CASSLNLNTEAFF
>TRBD1|.|TRBJ1-1|TRBV5-1
TGCGCCAGCAGCCCAGGGACAGTCGAAGCTTTCTTT
CASSPGTVEAFF
>TRBD1|.|TRBJ1-5|TRBV19
TGTGCCAGTAGTATAGACTTCGGGACAGATAGCAATCAGCCCCAGCATTTT
CASSIDFGTDSNQPQHF
>TRBD1|.|TRBJ1-3|TRBV2
TGTGCCAGCAGTTTGGGGACAGGGTCTTCTGGAAACACCATATATTTT
CASSLGTGSSGNTIYF
>TRBD1|few|TRBJ2-7|TRBV6-1
TGTGCCAGCAGTGACCGGGACAGTTCTCAAGAGCAGTACTTC
CASSDRDSSQEQYF
>.|.|TRBJ2-7|TRBV9
TGTGCCAGCAGCGTAGCTCCGGCTGCGGGGGAGCAGTACTTC
CASSVAPAAGEQYF
>.|few|TRBJ1-3|TRBV10-3
TGTGCCATCACAGACTCTGGAAACACCATATATTTT
CAITDSGNTIYF
>.|.|TRBJ1-1|TRBV6-1
TGTGCCAGCAGTGATCGGTCCCGAGGCGGAGCTTTCTTT
CASSDRSRGGAFF
>TRBD1|.|TRBJ1-1|TRBV13
TGTGCCAGCAGCCTACAGGGGTACACTGAAGCTTTCTTT
CASSLQGYTEAFF
>.|few|TRBJ2-2|TRBV6-5
TGTGCCAGCAGCCCAAGGTCGGGGAAGGCCGGGGAGCTGTTTTTT
CASSPRSGKAGELFF
>.|.|TRBJ2-1|TRBV5-1
TGCGCCAGCAGCTTAGGAGCGGAGCCCTACAATGAGCAGTTCTTC
CASSLGAEPYNEQFF
>TRBD1|few|TRBJ1-6|TRBV6-6
TGTGCCAGCAGTCCACAGGGGGTTAATTCACCCCTCCACTTT
CASSPQGVNSPLHF
>TRBD1|.|TRBJ1-2|TRBV19
TGTGCCAGTAGCCTAACAGGGGTGGGTGGCTACACCTTC
CASSLTGVGGYTF